The 32 T cell receptor beta chains given below trace back to one sample, sequenced in a study of T cell responses to AZD1222 COVID-19 vaccine. The data were produced by immunoSEQ multiplex PCR, yet TCRdb's version contains in-frame clones alone and is incomplete. The sample lists 95,000 to 100,000 clones; less than 85% were seen once. The input for sequencing was peripheral blood, taken 28 days after the second AZD1222 dose. These TCRs come from an adult who received the AZD1222 COVID-19 vaccine.

The chain combines TRBV7-9 with TRBJ2-1, with D possibly being TRBD1 (5 bases). Trimming removed 2 bases at V and 15 bases at J, with 20 bases between. CDR3 length: 14 amino acids. CDR1 is SEHNR and CDR2 is FQNEAQ in the germline V gene (reference sequence). The CDR3 loop is CASSLIVNTGGPFF. The DNA for the CDR3 is TGTGCCAGCAGCTTAATAGTTAACACAGGCGGCCCGTTCTTC.

This clone was counted only a few times. The chain is built from TRBV5-6 and TRBJ2-7; a possible D gene is TRBD1 (5 bases). The V and J ends lost 3 bases and 9 bases respectively, with 19 bases between them. From germline, CDR1 is SGHDT and CDR2 YYEEEE. This CDR3 is 14 amino acids long. CDR3 coding DNA: TGTGCCAGCAGCTCGACCGGAATCAGGGTGTTGCAGTACTTC. It specifies CASSSTGIRVLQYF.

V gene TRBV5-6 combines with J gene TRBJ2-7; possibly TRBD2 for D (5 bases). This CDR3 has 13 residues. The germline V gene encodes CDR1 SGHDT and CDR2 YYEEEE. V shed 4 bases and J shed 0 bases, with 8 bases lying between them. The CDR3 DNA follows: TGTGCCAGCAGCCCGGGGAGCTCCTACGAGCAGTACTTC. Protein sequence: CASSPGSSYEQYF.

V usage is TRBV11-2 and J usage is TRBJ2-5; D is uncertain. Trimming took off 5 bases at V and 0 bases at J, with 4 bases between the two ends. The CDR3 consists of 12 residues. Germline loops: CDR1 SGHAT, CDR2 FQNNGV. The CDR3 DNA reads TGTGCCAGCAGCCTGTACCAAGAGACCCAGTACTTC. Its protein product is CASSLYQETQYF.

The rearrangement joins TRBV5-5 to TRBJ2-5, with unresolved D. Trimming pared 2 bases from V and 5 bases from J, leaving 16 bases between. The CDR3 loop spans 15 amino acids. Germline loops: CDR1 SGHKS, CDR2 YYEKEE (reference sequence). CDR3 bases: TGTGCCAGCAGCTTCACGACTTCTGCTATGGAGACCCAGTACTTC. This encodes CASSFTTSAMETQYF.

The gene calls are TRBV11-3 and TRBJ2-4; perhaps TRBD1 as D (5 bases). V was cut by 1 base and J by 6 bases, with 10 bases left in between. This CDR3 spans 14 amino acids. CDR1 is SGHNT and CDR2 is YENEEA in the germline V gene. CDR3 protein: CASSLGQQGNIQYF. The CDR3 region has the DNA TGTGCCAGCAGCTTAGGACAGCAAGGAAACATTCAGTACTTC. Drawing the rest from reference TRBV11-3 and TRBJ2-4, the complete variable domain is EAGVVQSPRYKIIEKKQPVAFWCNPISGHNTLYWYLQNLGQGPELLIRYENEEAVDDSQLPKDRFSAERLKGVDSTLKIQPAELGDSAVYLCASSLGQQGNIQYFGAGTRLSVL.

There are a few counts of this clone. The V gene is TRBV27, the J gene TRBJ2-7, with unresolved D. V lost 4 bases, J lost 2 bases, and 12 bases lay in between. Germline assignment: CDR1 MNHEY and CDR2 SMNVEV (reference sequence). This CDR3 contains 14 residues. The CDR3 sequence is CASSSLAEPYEQYF. DNA for the CDR3: TGTGCCAGCAGTTCCTTGGCGGAACCCTACGAGCAGTACTTC.

The V and J genes are TRBV7-9 and TRBJ1-1; maybe TRBD1 (5 bases). Trimming stripped 7 bases from V and 7 bases from J, with 22 bases between. There are 15 residues in the CDR3. Germline V CDR1 and CDR2: SEHNR, FQNEAQ (reference sequence). The CDR3 nucleotides are TGTGCCAGCATCCACCAACTAGGGGAAGGGCATGAAGCTTTCTTT. Translation gives CASIHQLGEGHEAFF.

This clone has a handful of counts. The chain recombines TRBV11-2 with TRBJ2-7; 8 bases align to TRBD2. Trimming cost V 1 base and J 4 bases; bases outside gene matches: 6. Looked up from germline, CDR1 is SGHAT and CDR2 is FQNNGV. The CDR3 is 15 residues long. This CDR3 is CASSLAAGVTYEQYF. In DNA form, the CDR3 reads TGTGCCAGCAGCTTAGCAGCGGGAGTTACTTACGAGCAGTACTTC.

The chain joins TRBV11-1 to TRBJ2-1; 10 bases map to TRBD2. The CDR3 runs 14 residues. Per the germline V gene, CDR1 is SGHAT and CDR2 is FQDESV (reference sequence). Losses at the gene ends were 10 bases for V and 3 bases for J; bases not matched to a gene: 6. The CDR3 DNA reads TGTGCCACCCGGACTAGCGGACTCTACAATGAGCAGTTCTTC. Translation gives CATRTSGLYNEQFF.

The CDR3 spells CASSLIEGNTEAFF. For the CDR3, the DNA is TGCGCCAGCAGCTTAATAGAGGGTAACACTGAAGCTTTCTTT. The chain uses TRBV5-1 and TRBJ1-1; D is uncertain. V was cut by 2 bases and J by 2 bases, with 10 bases left in between. In germline, CDR1 is SGHRS, CDR2 YFSETQ. This CDR3 spans 14 amino acids.

The V gene is TRBV6-5, the J gene TRBJ1-1, with a tentative D call TRBD1 (5 bases). Deletions cut 8 bases from V and 5 bases from J, with 15 bases between. This CDR3 has 13 amino acids. Germline CDR1 MNHEY, CDR2 SVGAGI. CDR3 bases: TGTGCCAGCGGGGGAAGGAAGAAAACTGAAGCTTTCTTT. Protein product: CASGGRKKTEAFF.

The chain employs TRBV30 and TRBJ1-4, with TRBD1 identical over 7 bases. The trim removed 8 bases at V and 7 bases at J, leaving 13 bases unmatched. This CDR3 is 14 amino acids long. Germline values: CDR1 GTSNPN, CDR2 SVGIG (reference sequence). The chain's CDR3 is CAGTARSWVEKLFF. The CDR3 DNA sequence: TGTGCCGGGACAGCGAGGAGTTGGGTTGAAAAACTGTTTTTT.

The chain is built from TRBV11-2 and TRBJ2-7; D call uncertain. Germline V gives CDR1 SGHAT, CDR2 FQNNGV. The CDR3 extends over 16 amino acids. With 3 bases removed from V and 7 bases from J, the gap between germline ends came to 22 bases. This CDR3 reads CASSFSDLDKIYEQYF. For the CDR3, the DNA is TGTGCCAGCAGCTTCTCGGACCTCGATAAGATATATGAGCAGTACTTC.

This chain joins TRBV19 and TRBJ2-3; D call uncertain. Trimming removed 4 bases from V and 2 bases from J, with 10 bases in between. The CDR3 contains 14 residues. Germline values: CDR1 LNHDA, CDR2 SQIVND (reference sequence). The CDR3 loop is CASSSVVLTDTQYF. In nucleotides, the CDR3 is TGTGCCAGTAGTAGTGTCGTCCTCACAGATACGCAGTATTTT.

Here the CDR3 reads CASSFNWGENYGYTF. CDR3 nucleotide sequence: TGTGCCAGCAGTTTTAATTGGGGAGAAAACTATGGCTACACCTTC. V gene TRBV28 combines with J gene TRBJ1-2; D ambiguous. V dropped 3 bases and J dropped 2 bases, with 13 bases sitting between them. The CDR3 totals 15 residues. The germline V gene encodes CDR1 MDHEN and CDR2 SYDVKM.

V usage is TRBV7-9 and J usage is TRBJ1-6; no reliable D call. Germline V gives CDR1 SEHNR, CDR2 FQNEAQ (reference sequence). V was shortened by 0 bases and J by 8 bases, with 11 bases between the two germline ends. This CDR3 is built from 15 residues. DNA of the CDR3: TGTGCCAGCAGCTTAGCCGCCGGTGGGCATTCACCCCTCCACTTT. Encoded protein: CASSLAAGGHSPLHF.

This chain connects TRBV19 to TRBJ1-2, with TRBD1 identical over 7 bases. J was trimmed by 3 bases and V by 8 bases; bases with no gene match: 15. Germline lookup yields CDR1 LNHDA and CDR2 SQIVND (reference sequence). CDR3 length: 16 residues. Here the CDR3 DNA reads TGTGCCAGTCGGAATCAATTACAGGGGATAGACTATGGCTACACCTTC. It yields the protein CASRNQLQGIDYGYTF.

The chain recombines TRBV11-2 with TRBJ1-2; D is undetermined. The germline V gene has CDR1 SGHAT and CDR2 FQNNGV. The CDR3 covers 13 residues. V lost 2 bases, J lost 4 bases, and 8 bases lay in between. CDR3 sequence (DNA): TGTGCCAGCAGCTTACCCGGGTTCTATGGCTACACCTTC. It specifies CASSLPGFYGYTF.

CDR3 loop: CASSYTQGGNYGYTF. CDR3 coding DNA: TGTGCCAGCAGTTACACCCAGGGGGGAAACTATGGCTACACCTTC. This rearrangement joins TRBV6-5 to TRBJ1-2; TRBD1 matches 7 bases. Losses at the gene ends were 2 bases for V and 2 bases for J; bases not matched to a gene: 5. The CDR3 contains 15 residues. Germline lookup yields CDR1 MNHEY and CDR2 SVGAGI.

The chain carries TRBV5-1 and TRBJ1-5, with unresolved D. The V gene's germline CDR1 is SGHRS and CDR2 YFSETQ. The CDR3 is 15 amino acids. Trimming shortened V by 4 bases and J by 4 bases, and 15 bases separated the two germline ends. As DNA, the CDR3 is TGCGCCAGCAGCCCGACGTGGCCAACAAATCAGCCCCAGCATTTT. It translates to CASSPTWPTNQPQHF.

J is TRBJ1-2 and V is TRBV6-1; tentatively, D is TRBD1 (5 bases). Germline V lookup: CDR1 MNHNS, CDR2 SASEGT. This CDR3 spans 14 amino acids. V lost 0 bases and J 8 bases, leaving 13 bases between the germline ends. CDR3 sequence reads: CASSEAGDRGGYTF. The CDR3 DNA sequence: TGTGCCAGCAGTGAAGCCGGGGACCGGGGGGGCTACACCTTC.

The table lists this clone with a count of one. The V gene is TRBV3-1 (or the pseudogene TRBV3-2), the J gene TRBJ2-3; D possibly matches TRBD1 or TRBD2 (6 bases each). Trimming cost V 4 bases and J 6 bases, with 17 bases left between them. There are 15 residues in the CDR3. Germline V gene lookup returns CDR1 LGHDT and CDR2 YNNKEL (reference sequence). In DNA form, the CDR3 reads TGTGCCAGCAGCCTACAACGGGGGCCAGCGGATACGCAGTATTTT. Amino acid sequence: CASSLQRGPADTQYF.

V usage is TRBV29-1 and J usage is TRBJ1-2; D ambiguous. CDR1 is SQVTM, CDR2 ANQGSEA, per germline. The CDR3 extends over 13 amino acids. Trimming stripped 7 bases from V and 3 bases from J, with 15 bases between. This CDR3 is CSAGRGQYYGYTF. CDR3 bases: TGCAGCGCCGGCCGAGGCCAATACTATGGCTACACCTTC.

The chain carries TRBV6-1 and TRBJ1-2, with 8 positions matching TRBD1. The germline V gene encodes CDR1 MNHNS and CDR2 SASEGT. This CDR3 is 14 amino acids long. The ends lost 3 bases at V and 7 bases at J; junction bases unmatched: 7. The CDR3 DNA reads as TGTGCCAGCAGTGAGACCCAGGGGGCGGGTGGCTACACCTTC. It is translated as CASSETQGAGGYTF.

CDR3 in amino acids: CADAKGRITDTQYF. In nucleotides, the CDR3 is TGTGCCGACGCCAAGGGCCGTATCACAGATACGCAGTATTTT. This chain connects TRBV6-5 to TRBJ2-3; D call uncertain. V was cut by 11 bases and J by 2 bases, with 17 bases left in between. The CDR3 is 14 amino acids. Germline CDR1 and CDR2: MNHEY and SVGAGI.

This clone was detected once. The chain joins TRBV7-2 to TRBJ2-2; unclear D gene. The CDR3 runs 13 residues. Germline V gene lookup returns CDR1 SGHTA and CDR2 FQGNSA. Between the trimmed V and J ends, which lost 10 bases and 6 bases, there was a span of 15 bases. The CDR3 DNA reads TGTGCCACTTCATCTTATGGGGCCGGGGAGCTGTTTTTT. It translates to CATSSYGAGELFF. The whole variable domain, remainder taken from reference TRBV7-2 and TRBJ2-2, is GAGVSQSPSNKVTEKGKDVELRCDPISGHTALYWYRQSLGQGLEFLIYFQGNSAPDKSGLPSDRFSAERTGGSVSTLTIQRTQQEDSAVYLCATSSYGAGELFFGEGSRLTVL.

This clone was seen only a few times. The V and J genes are TRBV7-8 and TRBJ1-3; no firm D call. The CDR3 is made up of 13 amino acids. Germline V CDR1 and CDR2: SGHVS, FQNEAQ. V was clipped by 6 bases and J by 1 base, with 7 bases between them. The CDR3 DNA follows: TGTGCCAGCAGACAGTTGTCTGGAAACACCATATATTTT. Translation gives CASRQLSGNTIYF.

The chain carries TRBV7-9 and TRBJ1-4; a weak D match, TRBD1 (5 bases). V was pared by 8 bases and J by 5 bases, with 15 bases between. In germline, CDR1 is SEHNR, CDR2 FQNEAQ (reference sequence). This CDR3 is 14 amino acids long. This chain's CDR3 is CASCPGTENEKLFF. In DNA, the CDR3 is TGTGCCAGCTGCCCCGGGACGGAGAATGAAAAACTGTTTTTT.

The chain couples TRBV9 to TRBJ2-6; 7 bases are shared with TRBD1. Germline CDR1 is SGDLS and CDR2 is YYNGEE. CDR3 length: 18 amino acids. Losses at the gene ends were 1 base for V and 4 bases for J; bases not matched to a gene: 11. CDR3 amino acids: CASSVPASTGLGANVLTF. The DNA for the CDR3 is TGTGCCAGCAGCGTACCGGCCTCGACAGGGCTAGGGGCCAACGTCCTGACTTTC.

This sequence joins TRBV12-3 or TRBV12-4 and TRBJ2-2; D call uncertain. Trimming pared 7 bases from V and 5 bases from J, leaving 11 bases between. The CDR3 runs 13 residues. This CDR3 is CASTYYRTGELFF. DNA for the CDR3: TGTGCCAGCACCTATTATCGGACCGGGGAGCTGTTTTTT.

CDR3 sequence reads: CASSNHGLEAFF. The DNA of the CDR3 is TGTGCCAGCAGTAACCACGGCCTTGAAGCTTTCTTT. The chain has TRBV6-5 and TRBJ1-1, with no clear D. The CDR3 extends over 12 amino acids. Germline V gene sequence: CDR1 MNHEY, CDR2 SVGAGI. V was clipped by 5 bases and J by 7 bases, with 11 bases between them.